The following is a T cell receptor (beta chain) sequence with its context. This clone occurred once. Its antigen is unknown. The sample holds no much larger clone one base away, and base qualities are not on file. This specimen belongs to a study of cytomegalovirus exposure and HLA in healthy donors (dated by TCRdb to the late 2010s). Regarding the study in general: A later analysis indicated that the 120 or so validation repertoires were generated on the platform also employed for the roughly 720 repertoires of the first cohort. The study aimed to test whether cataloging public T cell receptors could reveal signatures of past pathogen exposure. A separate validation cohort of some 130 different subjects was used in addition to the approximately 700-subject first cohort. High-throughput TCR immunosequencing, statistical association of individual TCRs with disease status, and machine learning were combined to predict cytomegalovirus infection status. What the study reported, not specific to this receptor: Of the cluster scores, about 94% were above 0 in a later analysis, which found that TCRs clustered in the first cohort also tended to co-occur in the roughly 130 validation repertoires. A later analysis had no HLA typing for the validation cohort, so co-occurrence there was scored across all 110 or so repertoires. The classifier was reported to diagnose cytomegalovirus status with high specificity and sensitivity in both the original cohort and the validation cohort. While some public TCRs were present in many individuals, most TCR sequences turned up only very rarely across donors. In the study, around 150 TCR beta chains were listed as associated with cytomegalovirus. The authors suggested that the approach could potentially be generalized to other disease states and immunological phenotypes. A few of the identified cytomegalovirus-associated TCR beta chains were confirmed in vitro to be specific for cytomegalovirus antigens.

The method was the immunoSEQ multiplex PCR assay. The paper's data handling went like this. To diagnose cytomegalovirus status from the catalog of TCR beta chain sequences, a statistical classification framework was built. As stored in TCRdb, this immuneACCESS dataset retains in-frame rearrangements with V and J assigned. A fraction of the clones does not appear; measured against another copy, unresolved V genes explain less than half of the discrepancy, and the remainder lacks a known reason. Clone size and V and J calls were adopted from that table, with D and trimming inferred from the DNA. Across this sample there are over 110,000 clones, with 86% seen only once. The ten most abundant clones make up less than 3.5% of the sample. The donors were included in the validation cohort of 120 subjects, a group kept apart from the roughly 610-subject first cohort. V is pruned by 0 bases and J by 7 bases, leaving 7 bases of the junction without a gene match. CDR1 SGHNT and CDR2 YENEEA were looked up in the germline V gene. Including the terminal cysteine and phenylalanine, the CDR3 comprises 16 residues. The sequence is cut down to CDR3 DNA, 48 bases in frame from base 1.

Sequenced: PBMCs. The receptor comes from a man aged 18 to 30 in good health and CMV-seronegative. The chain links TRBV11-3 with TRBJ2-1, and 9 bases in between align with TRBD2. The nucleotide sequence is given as TGTGCCAGCAGCTTAGATGGGACTAGCAGTCGGAATGAGCAGTTCTTC. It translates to CASSLDGTSSRNEQFF.